This TCR beta chain was captured in a study of cytomegalovirus exposure and HLA in healthy donors. Study-level results: Published work reported that the classifier diagnosed cytomegalovirus status with high specificity and sensitivity. Common viral pathogens seemed to be connected with several of the most significant clusters, according to a later analysis. DRB1 showed the most TCR associations and HLA-C the fewest in a later analysis, as rates varied by HLA locus. In vitro data verified three CMV-associated chains as specific for CMV antigens.

This clone was recorded a few times. No antigen is known for it. The PCR employed 60 Vbeta primers together with 13 Jbeta primers. Here immunoSEQ multiplex PCR was the method, and the copy in TCRdb shows in-frame clones only, minus some. This table has approximately 150,000 clones, 55% to 70% appearing once. With V trimmed by 4 bases and J by 1 base, 7 bases remained unmatched. The CDR3 sequence is 16 residues long. Per the germline V gene, CDR1 is SGDLS and CDR2 is YYNGEE. This TCR was recovered from a woman in her fifties or sixties in good health and CMV-seropositive. Sequenced: PBMCs. The rearrangement uses TRBV9 and TRBJ2-2, with 7 bases matching TRBD2. The CDR3 is CASSFPGGGNTGELFF. In DNA form, the CDR3 reads TGTGCCAGCAGCTTCCCGGGCGGGGGGAACACCGGGGAGCTGTTTTTT.